This TCR beta chain was captured by sequencing in a study of control samples from healthy donors and cancer patients. TCRdb's copy holds only in-frame clones and misses some; the assay was immunoSEQ multiplex PCR. Here the sample spans around 22,000 clones, roughly 83% being singletons. The CDR3 is 12 amino acids. V lost 3 bases and J lost 7, with 7 bases in between. Germline lookup yields CDR1 LNHNV and CDR2 YYDKDF (reference sequence). The sample comprised PBMCs. This TCR came from a man aged 55 to 70 with head and neck cancer. V and J are TRBV15 and TRBJ1-3; D remains ambiguous. CDR3: CATSSLGNTIYF. The CDR3 DNA reads as TGTGCCACCAGCAGCTTAGGTAACACCATATATTTT.